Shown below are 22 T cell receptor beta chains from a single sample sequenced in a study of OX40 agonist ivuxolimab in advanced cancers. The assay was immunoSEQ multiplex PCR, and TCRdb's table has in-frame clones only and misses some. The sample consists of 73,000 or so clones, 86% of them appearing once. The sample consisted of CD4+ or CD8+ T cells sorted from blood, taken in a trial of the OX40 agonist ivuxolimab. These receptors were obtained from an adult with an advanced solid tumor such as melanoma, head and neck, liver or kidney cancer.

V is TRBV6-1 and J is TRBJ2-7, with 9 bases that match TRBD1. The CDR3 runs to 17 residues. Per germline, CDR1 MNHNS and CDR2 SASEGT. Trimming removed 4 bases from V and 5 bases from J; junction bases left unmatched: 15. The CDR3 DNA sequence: TGTGCCAGCAGTGTCCTAAAGGTTACAGGGGGCCCCCACGAGCAGTACTTC. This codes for CASSVLKVTGGPHEQYF.

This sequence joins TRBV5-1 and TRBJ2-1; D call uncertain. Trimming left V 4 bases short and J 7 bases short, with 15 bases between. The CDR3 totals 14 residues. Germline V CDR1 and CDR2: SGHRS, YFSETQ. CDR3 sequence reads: CASSPFLQRNEQFF. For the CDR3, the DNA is TGCGCCAGCAGCCCATTCCTTCAAAGGAATGAGCAGTTCTTC. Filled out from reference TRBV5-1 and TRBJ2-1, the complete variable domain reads KAGVTQTPRYLIKTRGQQVTLSCSPISGHRSVSWYQQTPGQGLQFLFEYFSETQRNKGNFPGRFSGRQFSNSRSEMNVSTLELGDSALYLCASSPFLQRNEQFFGPGTRLTVL.

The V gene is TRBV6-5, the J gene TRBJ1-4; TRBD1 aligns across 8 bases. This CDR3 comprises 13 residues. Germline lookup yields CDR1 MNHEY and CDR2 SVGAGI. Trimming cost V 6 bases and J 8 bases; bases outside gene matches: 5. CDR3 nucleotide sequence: TGTGCCAGCAGCGACAGGGGACGGGAAAAACTGTTTTTT. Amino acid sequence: CASSDRGREKLFF.

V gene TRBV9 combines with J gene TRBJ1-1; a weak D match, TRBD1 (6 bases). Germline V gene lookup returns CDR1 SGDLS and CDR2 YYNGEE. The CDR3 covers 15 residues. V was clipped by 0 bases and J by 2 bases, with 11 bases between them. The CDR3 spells CASSVEGGANTEAFF. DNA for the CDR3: TGTGCCAGCAGCGTAGAGGGGGGCGCAAACACTGAAGCTTTCTTT.

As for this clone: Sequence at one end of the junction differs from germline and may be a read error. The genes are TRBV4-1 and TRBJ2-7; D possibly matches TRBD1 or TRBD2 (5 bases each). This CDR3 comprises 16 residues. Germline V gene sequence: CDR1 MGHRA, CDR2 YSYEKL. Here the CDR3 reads CASSQEGDPFSDEQYF. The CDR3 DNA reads TGCGCCAGCAGCCAAGAGGGGGACCCCTTCTCCGACGAGCAGTACTTC.

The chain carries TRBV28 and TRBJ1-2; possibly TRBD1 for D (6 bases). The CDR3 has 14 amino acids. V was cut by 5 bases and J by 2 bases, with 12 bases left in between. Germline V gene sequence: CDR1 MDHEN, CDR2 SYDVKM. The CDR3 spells CASSIDRRNYGYTF. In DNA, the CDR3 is TGTGCCAGCAGTATAGACAGGAGGAACTATGGCTACACCTTC.

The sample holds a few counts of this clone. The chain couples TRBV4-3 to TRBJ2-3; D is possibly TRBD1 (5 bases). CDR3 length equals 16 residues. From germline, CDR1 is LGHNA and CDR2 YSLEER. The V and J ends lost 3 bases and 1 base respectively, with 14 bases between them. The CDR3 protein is CASSQLAGFGTDTQYF. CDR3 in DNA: TGCGCCAGCAGCCAGCTGGCAGGGTTCGGCACAGATACGCAGTATTTT.

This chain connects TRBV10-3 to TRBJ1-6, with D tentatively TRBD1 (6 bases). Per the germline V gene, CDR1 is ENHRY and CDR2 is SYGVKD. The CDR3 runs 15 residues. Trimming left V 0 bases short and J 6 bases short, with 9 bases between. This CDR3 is CAISESTGGNSPLHF. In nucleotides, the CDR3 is TGTGCCATCAGTGAGTCGACAGGAGGTAATTCACCCCTCCACTTT.

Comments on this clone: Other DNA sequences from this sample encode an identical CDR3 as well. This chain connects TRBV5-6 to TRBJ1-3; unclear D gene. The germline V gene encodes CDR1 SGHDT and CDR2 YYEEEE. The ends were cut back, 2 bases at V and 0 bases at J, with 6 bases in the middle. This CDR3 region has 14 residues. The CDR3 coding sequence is TGTGCCAGCAGCTTCAGCTTCTCTGGAAACACCATATATTTT. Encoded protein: CASSFSFSGNTIYF.

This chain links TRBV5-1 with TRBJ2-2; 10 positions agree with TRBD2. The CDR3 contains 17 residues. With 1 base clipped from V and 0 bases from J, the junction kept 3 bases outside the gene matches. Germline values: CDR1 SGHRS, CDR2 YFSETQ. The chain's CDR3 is CASSLLAGATNTGELFF. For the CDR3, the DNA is TGCGCCAGCAGCTTGCTAGCGGGGGCAACGAACACCGGGGAGCTGTTTTTT. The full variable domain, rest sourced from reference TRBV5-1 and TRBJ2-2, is KAGVTQTPRYLIKTRGQQVTLSCSPISGHRSVSWYQQTPGQGLQFLFEYFSETQRNKGNFPGRFSGRQFSNSRSEMNVSTLELGDSALYLCASSLLAGATNTGELFFGEGSRLTVL.

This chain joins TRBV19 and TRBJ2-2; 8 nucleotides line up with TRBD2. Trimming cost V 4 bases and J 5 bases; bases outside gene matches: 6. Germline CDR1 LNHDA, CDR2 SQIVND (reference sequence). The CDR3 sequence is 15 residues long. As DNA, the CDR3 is TGTGCCAGTAGTAACAGGCGGGGGGCGACCGGGGAGCTGTTTTTT. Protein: CASSNRRGATGELFF.

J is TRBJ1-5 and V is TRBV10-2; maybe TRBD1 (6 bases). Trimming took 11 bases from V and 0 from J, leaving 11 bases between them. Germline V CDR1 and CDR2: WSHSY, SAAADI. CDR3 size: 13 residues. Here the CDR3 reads CASGDNSNQPQHF. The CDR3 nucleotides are TGCGCCTCAGGGGATAATAGCAATCAGCCCCAGCATTTT.

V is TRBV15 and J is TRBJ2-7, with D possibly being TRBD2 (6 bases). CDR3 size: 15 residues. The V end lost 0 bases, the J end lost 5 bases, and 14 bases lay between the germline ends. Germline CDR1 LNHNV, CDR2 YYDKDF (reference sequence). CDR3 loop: CATSRDAGGTDEQYF. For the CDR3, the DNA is TGTGCCACCAGCAGAGACGCTGGAGGGACTGACGAGCAGTACTTC.

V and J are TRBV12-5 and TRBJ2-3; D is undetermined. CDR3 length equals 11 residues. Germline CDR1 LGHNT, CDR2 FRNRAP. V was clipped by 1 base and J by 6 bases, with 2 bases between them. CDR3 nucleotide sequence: TGTGCTAGTGGTTTGGGGGATACGCAGTATTTT. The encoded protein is CASGLGDTQYF.

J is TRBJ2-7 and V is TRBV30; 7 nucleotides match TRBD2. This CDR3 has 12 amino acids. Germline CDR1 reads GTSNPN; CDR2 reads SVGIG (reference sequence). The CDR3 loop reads CARGTSAYEQYF. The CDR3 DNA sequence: TGTGCTCGTGGTACTAGCGCCTACGAGCAGTACTTC.

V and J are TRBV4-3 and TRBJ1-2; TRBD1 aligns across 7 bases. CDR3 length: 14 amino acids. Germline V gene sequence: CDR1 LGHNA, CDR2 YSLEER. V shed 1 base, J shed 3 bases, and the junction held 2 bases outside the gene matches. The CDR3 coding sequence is TGCGCCAGCAGCCAAGGGGGGACAGACTATGGCTACACCTTC. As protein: CASSQGGTDYGYTF.

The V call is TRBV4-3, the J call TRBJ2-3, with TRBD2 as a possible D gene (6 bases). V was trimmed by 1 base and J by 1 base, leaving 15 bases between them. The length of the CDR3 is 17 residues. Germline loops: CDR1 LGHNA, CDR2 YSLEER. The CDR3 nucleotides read TGCGCCAGCAGCCAAGGGACCGGGGGTCTAGGCACAGATACGCAGTATTTT. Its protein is CASSQGTGGLGTDTQYF.

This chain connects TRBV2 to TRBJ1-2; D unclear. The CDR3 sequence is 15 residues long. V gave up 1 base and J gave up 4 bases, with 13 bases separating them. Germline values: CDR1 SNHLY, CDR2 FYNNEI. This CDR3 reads CASSEEYREVYGYTF. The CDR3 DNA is TGTGCCAGCAGTGAAGAATACAGAGAGGTCTATGGCTACACCTTC. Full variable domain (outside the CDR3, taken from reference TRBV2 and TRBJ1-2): EPEVTQTPSHQVTQMGQEVILRCVPISNHLYFYWYRQILGQKVEFLVSFYNNEISEKSEIFDDQFSVERPDGSNFTLKIRSTKLEDSAMYFCASSEEYREVYGYTFGSGTRLTVV.

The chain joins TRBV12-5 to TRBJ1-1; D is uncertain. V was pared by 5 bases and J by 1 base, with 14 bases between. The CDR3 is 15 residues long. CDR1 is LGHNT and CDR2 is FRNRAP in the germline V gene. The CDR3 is CASGTTQAWNTEAFF. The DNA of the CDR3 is TGTGCTAGTGGTACCACCCAGGCCTGGAACACTGAAGCTTTCTTT.

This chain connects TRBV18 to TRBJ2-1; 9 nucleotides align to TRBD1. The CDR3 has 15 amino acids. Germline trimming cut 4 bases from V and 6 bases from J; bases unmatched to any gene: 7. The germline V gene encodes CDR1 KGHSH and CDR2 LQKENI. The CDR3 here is CASSRRTGEVNEQFF. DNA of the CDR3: TGTGCCAGCTCACGACGGACAGGGGAGGTCAATGAGCAGTTCTTC.

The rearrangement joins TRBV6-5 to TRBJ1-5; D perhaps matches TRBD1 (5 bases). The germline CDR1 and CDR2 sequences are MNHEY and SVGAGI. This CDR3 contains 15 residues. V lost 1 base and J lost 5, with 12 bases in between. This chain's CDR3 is CASSYWGEVDQPQHF. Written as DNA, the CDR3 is TGTGCCAGCAGTTACTGGGGGGAGGTTGATCAGCCCCAGCATTTT.

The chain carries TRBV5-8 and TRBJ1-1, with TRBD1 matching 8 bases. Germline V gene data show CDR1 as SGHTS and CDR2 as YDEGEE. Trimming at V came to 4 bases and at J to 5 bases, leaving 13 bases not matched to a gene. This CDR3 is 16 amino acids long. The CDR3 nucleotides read TGTGCCAGCAGCCCCGGAAGTCTGGACAGGGAAACTGAAGCTTTCTTT. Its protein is CASSPGSLDRETEAFF. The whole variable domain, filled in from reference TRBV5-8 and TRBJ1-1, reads EAGVTQSPTHLIKTRGQQATLRCSPISGHTSVYWYQQALGLGLQFLLWYDEGEERNRGNFPPRFSGRQFPNYSSELNVNALELEDSALYLCASSPGSLDRETEAFFGQGTRLTVV.